Sequencing of this T cell receptor beta chain was carried out in a study of blood T cell repertoires in COVID-19. Overall study: The analysed material was cDNA or gDNA that came from T cells, B-cell-depleted T cells, or PBMCs.

Under the authors' procedure: From reference gene primer amplification, estimates of nucleated cell counts were derived. Produced via immunoSEQ multiplex PCR; TCRdb's table is partial and in-frame only. V, J and clone size reflect that table, while D and trimming were determined from the DNA. The sample gives 150,000 to 200,000 clones, 74% of which show up once; around 3% is in the top ten. In germline, CDR1 is SGHAT, CDR2 FQNNGV. This CDR3 spans 12 amino acids. V was cut by 5 bases and J by 7 bases, with 9 bases left in between. Sequences were obtained from peripheral blood. This clonotype was sampled from a woman older than 75 with acute or convalescent COVID-19. V usage is TRBV11-2 and J usage is TRBJ1-5, with a tentative D call TRBD1 (5 bases). CDR3 sequence (DNA): TGTGCCAGCAGCATGGAGGGGCAGCCCCAGCATTTT. It translates to CASSMEGQPQHF.